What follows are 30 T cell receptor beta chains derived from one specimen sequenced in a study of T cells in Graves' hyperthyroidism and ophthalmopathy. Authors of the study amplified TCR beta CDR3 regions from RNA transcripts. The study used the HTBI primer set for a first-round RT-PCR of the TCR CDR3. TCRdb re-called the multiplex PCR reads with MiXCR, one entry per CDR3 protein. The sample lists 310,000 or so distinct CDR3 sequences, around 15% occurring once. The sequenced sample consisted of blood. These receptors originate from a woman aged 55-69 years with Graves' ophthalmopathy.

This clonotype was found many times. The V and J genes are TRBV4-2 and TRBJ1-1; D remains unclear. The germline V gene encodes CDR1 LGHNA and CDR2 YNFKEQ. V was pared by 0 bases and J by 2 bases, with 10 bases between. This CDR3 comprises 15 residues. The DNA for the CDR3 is TGTGCCAGCAGCCAAGAGTGGCAACCCAACACTGAAGCTTTCTTT. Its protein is CASSQEWQPNTEAFF.

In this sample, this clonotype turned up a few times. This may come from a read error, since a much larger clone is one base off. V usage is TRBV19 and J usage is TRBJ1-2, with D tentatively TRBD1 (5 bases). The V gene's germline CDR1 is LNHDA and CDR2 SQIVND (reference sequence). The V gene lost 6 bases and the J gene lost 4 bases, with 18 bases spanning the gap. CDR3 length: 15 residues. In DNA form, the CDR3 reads TGTGCCAGTAGCGTATGGGGGAAGAATACCTATGGCTACACCTTC. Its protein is CASSVWGKNTYGYTF.

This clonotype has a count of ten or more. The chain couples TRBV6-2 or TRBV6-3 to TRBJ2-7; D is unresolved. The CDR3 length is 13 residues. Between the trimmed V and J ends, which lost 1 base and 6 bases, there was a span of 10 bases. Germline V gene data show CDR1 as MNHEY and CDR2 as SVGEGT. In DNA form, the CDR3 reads TGTGCCAGCAGTTACTACGGACCGGGCGAGCAGTACTTC. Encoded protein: CASSYYGPGEQYF.

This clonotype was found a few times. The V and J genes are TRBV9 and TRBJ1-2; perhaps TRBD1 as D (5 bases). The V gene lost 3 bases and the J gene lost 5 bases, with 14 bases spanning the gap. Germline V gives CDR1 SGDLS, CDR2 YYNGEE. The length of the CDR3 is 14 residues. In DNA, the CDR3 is TGTGCCAGCAGCGGACTATTCGACAGATATGGCTACACCTTC. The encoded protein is CASSGLFDRYGYTF.

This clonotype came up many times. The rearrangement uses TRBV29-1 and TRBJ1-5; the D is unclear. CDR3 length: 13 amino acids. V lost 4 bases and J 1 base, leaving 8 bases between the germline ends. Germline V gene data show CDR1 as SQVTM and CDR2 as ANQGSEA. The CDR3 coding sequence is TGCAGCGTTGGTAGGGCCAGCAATCAGCCCCAGCATTTT. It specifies CSVGRASNQPQHF.

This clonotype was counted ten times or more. CDR3: CASTAPVGRDADTQYF. The DNA of the CDR3 is TGTGCCAGCACCGCCCCGGTGGGCAGGGACGCAGATACGCAGTATTTT. The chain employs TRBV28 and TRBJ2-3; perhaps D is TRBD1 or TRBD2 (5 bases each). Trimming cost V 7 bases and J 4 bases, with 21 bases left between them. This CDR3 has 16 residues. The V gene's germline CDR1 is MDHEN and CDR2 SYDVKM.

The CDR3 DNA is TGTGCCAGCACCCCAGAGATGGGGGATACGCAGTATTTT. Its translation: CASTPEMGDTQYF. The chain employs TRBV7-6 and TRBJ2-3; D not certain. The V and J ends lost 7 bases and 6 bases respectively, with 14 bases between them. The CDR3 is 13 residues long. Germline loops: CDR1 SGHVS, CDR2 FNYEAQ.

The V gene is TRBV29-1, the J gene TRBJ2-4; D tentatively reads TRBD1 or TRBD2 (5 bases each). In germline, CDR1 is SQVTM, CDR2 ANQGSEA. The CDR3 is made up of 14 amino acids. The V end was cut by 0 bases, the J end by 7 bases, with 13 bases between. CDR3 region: CSVEDGTPANIQYF. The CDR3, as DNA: TGCAGCGTTGAAGACGGGACCCCGGCCAACATTCAGTACTTC.

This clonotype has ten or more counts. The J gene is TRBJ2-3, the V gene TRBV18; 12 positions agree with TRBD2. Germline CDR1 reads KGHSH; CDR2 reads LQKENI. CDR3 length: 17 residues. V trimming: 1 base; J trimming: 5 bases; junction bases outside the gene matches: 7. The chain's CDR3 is CASSPLRTSGILDTQYF. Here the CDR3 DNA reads TGTGCCAGCTCACCACTTCGGACTAGCGGGATTTTAGATACGCAGTATTTT.

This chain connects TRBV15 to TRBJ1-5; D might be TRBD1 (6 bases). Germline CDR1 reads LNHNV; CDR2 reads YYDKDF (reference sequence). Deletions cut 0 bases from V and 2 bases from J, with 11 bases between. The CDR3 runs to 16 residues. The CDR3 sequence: CATSREQGAGNQPQHF. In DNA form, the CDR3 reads TGTGCCACCAGCAGAGAACAGGGAGCAGGCAATCAGCCCCAGCATTTT.

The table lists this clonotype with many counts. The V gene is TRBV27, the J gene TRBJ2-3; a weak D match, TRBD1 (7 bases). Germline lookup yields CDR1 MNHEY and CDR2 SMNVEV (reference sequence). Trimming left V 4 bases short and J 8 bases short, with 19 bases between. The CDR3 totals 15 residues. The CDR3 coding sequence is TGTGCCAGCAGTTCCGCCTTCAGGGGGGCTGGTACGCAGTATTTT. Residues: CASSSAFRGAGTQYF.

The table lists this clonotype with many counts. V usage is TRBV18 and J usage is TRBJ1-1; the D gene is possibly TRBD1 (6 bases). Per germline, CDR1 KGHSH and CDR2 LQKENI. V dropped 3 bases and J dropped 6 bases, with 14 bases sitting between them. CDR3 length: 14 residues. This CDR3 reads CASSPSQGMAEAFF. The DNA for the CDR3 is TGTGCCAGCTCACCGTCCCAGGGGATGGCTGAAGCTTTCTTT.

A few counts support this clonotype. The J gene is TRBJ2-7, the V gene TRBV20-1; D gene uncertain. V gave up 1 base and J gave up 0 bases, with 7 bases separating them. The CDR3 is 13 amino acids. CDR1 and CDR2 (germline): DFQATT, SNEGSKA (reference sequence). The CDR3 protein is CSARGRTSYEQYF. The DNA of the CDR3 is TGCAGTGCTAGAGGTCGAACCTCCTACGAGCAGTACTTC.

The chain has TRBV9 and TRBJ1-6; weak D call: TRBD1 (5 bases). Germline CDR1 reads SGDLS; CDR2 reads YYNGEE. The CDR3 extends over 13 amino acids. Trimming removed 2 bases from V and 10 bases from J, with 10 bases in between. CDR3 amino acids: CASSVPGISPLHF. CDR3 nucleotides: TGTGCCAGCAGCGTTCCAGGGATATCACCCCTCCACTTT. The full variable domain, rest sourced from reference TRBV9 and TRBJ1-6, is DSGVTQTPKHLITATGQRVTLRCSPRSGDLSVYWYQQSLDQGLQFLIQYYNGEERAKGNILERFSAQQFPDLHSELNLSSLELGDSALYFCASSVPGISPLHFGNGTRLTVT.

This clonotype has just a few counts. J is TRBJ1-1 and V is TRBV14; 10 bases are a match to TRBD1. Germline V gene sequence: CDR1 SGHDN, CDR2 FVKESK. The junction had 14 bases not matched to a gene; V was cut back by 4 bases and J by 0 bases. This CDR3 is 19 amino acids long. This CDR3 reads CASSLRQGAGAHMNTEAFF. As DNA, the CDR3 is TGTGCCAGCAGCCTGCGACAGGGGGCGGGCGCCCACATGAACACTGAAGCTTTCTTT.

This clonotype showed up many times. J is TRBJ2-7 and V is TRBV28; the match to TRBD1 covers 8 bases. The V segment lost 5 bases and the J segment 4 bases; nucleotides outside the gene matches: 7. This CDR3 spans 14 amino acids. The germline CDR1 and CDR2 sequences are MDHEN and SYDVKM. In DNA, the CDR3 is TGTGCCAGCAGTCCAGGGGGCGCGAGGTACGAGCAGTACTTC. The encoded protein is CASSPGGARYEQYF.

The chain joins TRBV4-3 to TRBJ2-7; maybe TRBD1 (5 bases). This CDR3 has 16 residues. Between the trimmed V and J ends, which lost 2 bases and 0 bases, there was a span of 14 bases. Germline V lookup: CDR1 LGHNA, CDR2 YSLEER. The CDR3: CASSQFMDTSSYEQYF. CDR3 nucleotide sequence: TGCGCCAGCAGCCAATTTATGGACACCAGCTCCTACGAGCAGTACTTC.

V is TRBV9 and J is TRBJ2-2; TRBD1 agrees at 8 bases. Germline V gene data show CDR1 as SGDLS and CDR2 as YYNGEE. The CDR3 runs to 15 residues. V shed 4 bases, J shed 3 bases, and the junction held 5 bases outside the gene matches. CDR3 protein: CASSIRQGHTGELFF. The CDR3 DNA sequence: TGTGCCAGCAGCATAAGACAGGGGCACACCGGGGAGCTGTTTTTT. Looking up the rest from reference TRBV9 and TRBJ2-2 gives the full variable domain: DSGVTQTPKHLITATGQRVTLRCSPRSGDLSVYWYQQSLDQGLQFLIQYYNGEERAKGNILERFSAQQFPDLHSELNLSSLELGDSALYFCASSIRQGHTGELFFGEGSRLTVL.

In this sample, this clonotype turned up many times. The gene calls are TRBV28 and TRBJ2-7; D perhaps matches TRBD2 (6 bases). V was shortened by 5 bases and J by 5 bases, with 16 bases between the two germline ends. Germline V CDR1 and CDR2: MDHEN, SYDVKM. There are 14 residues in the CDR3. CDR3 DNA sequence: TGTGCCAGCAGTCGAACTAGCCTATGGAACGAGCAGTACTTC. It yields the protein CASSRTSLWNEQYF. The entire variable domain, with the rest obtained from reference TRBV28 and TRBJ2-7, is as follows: DVKVTQSSRYLVKRTGEKVFLECVQDMDHENMFWYRQDPGLGLRLIYFSYDVKMKEKGDIPEGYSVSREKKERFSLILESASTNQTSMYLCASSRTSLWNEQYFGPGTRLTVT.

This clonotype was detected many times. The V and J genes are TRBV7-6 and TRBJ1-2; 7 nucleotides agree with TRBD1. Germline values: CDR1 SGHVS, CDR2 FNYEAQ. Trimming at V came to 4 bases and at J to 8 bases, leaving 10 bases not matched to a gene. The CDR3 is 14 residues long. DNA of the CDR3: TGTGCCAGCAGCTCGGGGACAGAATTACTCGGCTACACCTTC. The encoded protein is CASSSGTELLGYTF.

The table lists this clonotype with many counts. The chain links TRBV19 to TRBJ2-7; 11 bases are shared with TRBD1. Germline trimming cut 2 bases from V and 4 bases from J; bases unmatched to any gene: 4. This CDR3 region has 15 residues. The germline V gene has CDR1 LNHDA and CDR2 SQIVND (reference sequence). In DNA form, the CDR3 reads TGTGCCAGTAGTATAAGGACAGGGGGCGCGTACGAGCAGTACTTC. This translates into CASSIRTGGAYEQYF.

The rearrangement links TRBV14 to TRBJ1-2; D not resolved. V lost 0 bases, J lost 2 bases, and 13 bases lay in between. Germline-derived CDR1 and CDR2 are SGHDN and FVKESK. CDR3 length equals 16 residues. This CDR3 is CASSQDRGKLNYGYTF. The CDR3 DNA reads TGTGCCAGCAGCCAAGACAGAGGGAAACTGAACTATGGCTACACCTTC.

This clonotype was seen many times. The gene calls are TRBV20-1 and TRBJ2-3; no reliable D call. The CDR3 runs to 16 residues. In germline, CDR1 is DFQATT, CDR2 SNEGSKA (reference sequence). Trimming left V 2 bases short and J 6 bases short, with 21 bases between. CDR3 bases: TGCAGTGCTAGACCACACTTCGAGGTTCTCGGGGATACGCAGTATTTT. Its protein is CSARPHFEVLGDTQYF.

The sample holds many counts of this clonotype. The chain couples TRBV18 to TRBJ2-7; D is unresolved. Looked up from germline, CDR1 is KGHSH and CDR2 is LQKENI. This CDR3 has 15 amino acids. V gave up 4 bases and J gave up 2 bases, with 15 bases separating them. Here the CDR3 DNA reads TGTGCCAGCTCACTAAACTCCGGGTTCCCCTACGAGCAGTACTTC. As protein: CASSLNSGFPYEQYF.

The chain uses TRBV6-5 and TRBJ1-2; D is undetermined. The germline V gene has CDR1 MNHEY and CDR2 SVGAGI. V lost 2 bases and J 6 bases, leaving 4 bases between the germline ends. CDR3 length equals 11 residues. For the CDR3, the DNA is TGTGCCAGCAGTTACAAGAATGGCTACACCTTC. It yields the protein CASSYKNGYTF.

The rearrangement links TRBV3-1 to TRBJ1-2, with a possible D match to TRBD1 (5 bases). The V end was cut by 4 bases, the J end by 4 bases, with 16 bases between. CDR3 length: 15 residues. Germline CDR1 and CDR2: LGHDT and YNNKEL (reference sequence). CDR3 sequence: CASSLLGGPIYGYTF. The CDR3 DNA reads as TGTGCCAGCAGCCTCCTCGGGGGACCAATCTATGGCTACACCTTC.

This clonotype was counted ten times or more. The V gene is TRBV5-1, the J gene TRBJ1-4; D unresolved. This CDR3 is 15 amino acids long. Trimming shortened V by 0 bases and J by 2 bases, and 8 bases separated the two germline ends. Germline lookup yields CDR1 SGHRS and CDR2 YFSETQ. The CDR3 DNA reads TGCGCCAGCAGCTTGGAGGTCGGGACTAATGAAAAACTGTTTTTT. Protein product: CASSLEVGTNEKLFF.

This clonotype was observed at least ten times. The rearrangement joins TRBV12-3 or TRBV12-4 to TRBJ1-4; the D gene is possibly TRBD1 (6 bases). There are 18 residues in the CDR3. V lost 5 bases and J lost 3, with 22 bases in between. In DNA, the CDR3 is TGTGCCAGCAGTACCCAGGGCCAGGGGCTGATAGCTAATGAAAAACTGTTTTTT. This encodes CASSTQGQGLIANEKLFF.

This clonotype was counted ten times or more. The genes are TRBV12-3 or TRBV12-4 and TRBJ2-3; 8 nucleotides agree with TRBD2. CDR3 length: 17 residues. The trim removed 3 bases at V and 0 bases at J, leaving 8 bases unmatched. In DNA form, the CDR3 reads TGTGCCAGCAGTTTCAACGGGGGGGAGACTAGCACAGATACGCAGTATTTT. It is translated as CASSFNGGETSTDTQYF.

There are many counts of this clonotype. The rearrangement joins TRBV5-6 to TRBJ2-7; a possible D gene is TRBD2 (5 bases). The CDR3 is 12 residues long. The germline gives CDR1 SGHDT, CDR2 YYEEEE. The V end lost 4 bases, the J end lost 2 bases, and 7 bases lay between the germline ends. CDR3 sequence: CASSTRTYEQYF. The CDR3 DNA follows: TGTGCCAGCAGCACTAGAACCTACGAGCAGTACTTC.